This note documents a single T cell receptor (beta chain) sequence. Germline V gene data show CDR1 as LGHDT and CDR2 as YNNKEL (reference sequence). V lost 0 bases to trimming and J lost 6 bases, with 21 bases between them. The CDR3 sequence is 17 residues long. The data derive from a study of blood T cell repertoires in COVID-19. For the study at large: There were acute and convalescent COVID-19 samples, and they came from the United States, Italy and Spain. PBMCs, B-cell-depleted T cells, or T cells provided the cDNA or gDNA that made up the material.

As originally analysed: Nucleated cell counts were estimated from reference gene primer amplification. Clones were read by immunoSEQ multiplex PCR, and TCRdb kept only the in-frame ones, dropping some. V and J calls and clone size are those listed in that table; D and trimming were worked out from the DNA. The sample lists under 95,000 clones, approximately 79% occurring once. Sequenced input: peripheral blood. The chain joins TRBV3-1 (or the pseudogene TRBV3-2) to TRBJ2-7; possible D gene TRBD2, 6 bases. The sequence was collected from a man aged 55 to 70 with active or convalescent COVID-19. For the CDR3, the DNA is TGTGCCAGCAGCCAAGAGGGGTGGAGGGGCCGGGGCAGCGAGCAGTACTTC. Translated: CASSQEGWRGRGSEQYF.